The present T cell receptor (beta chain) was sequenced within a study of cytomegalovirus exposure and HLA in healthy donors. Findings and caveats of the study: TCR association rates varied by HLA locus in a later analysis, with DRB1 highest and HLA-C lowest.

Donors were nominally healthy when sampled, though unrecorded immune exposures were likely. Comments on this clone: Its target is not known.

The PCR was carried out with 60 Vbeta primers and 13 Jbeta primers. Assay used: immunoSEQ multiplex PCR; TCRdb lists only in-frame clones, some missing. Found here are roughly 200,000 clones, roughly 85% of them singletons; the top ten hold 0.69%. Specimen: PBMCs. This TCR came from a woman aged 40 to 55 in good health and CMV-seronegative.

Written as DNA, the CDR3 is TGTGCCAGCAGCCGGACCGGGGACAGGACAGATACGCAGTATTTT. The encoded protein is CASSRTGDRTDTQYF. The chain recombines TRBV2 with TRBJ2-3; TRBD1 matches at 8 bases. Unmatched junction bases numbered 8, after V lost 6 bases and J lost 3 bases. The germline CDR1 and CDR2 sequences are SNHLY and FYNNEI. The CDR3 consists of 15 residues.